This T cell receptor beta chain appears in the sequencing data of a study of control samples from healthy donors and cancer patients. Germline V gives CDR1 MDHEN, CDR2 SYDVKM. V lost 2 bases, J lost 5 bases, and 13 bases lay in between. The CDR3 runs to 15 residues. Sequenced by immunoSEQ multiplex PCR; TCRdb stores in-frame clones only, minus some. This sample has roughly 160,000 clones, with 96% found just once. Sequenced sample: blood. The chain carries TRBV28 and TRBJ1-5; TRBD1 is a possible D gene (5 bases). This clonotype originated in a woman in her twenties or thirties in good health. This CDR3 reads CASSLQGITYQPQHF. The CDR3 nucleotides are TGTGCCAGCAGTTTACAGGGTATCACCTATCAGCCCCAGCATTTT.